A single sample is the source of the 15 T cell receptor beta chains below, sequenced in a study of cytomegalovirus exposure and HLA in healthy donors. PCR primers comprised 60 Vbeta and 13 Jbeta primers. Profiled with immunoSEQ multiplex PCR; TCRdb holds only in-frame clones, not every one. The sample comprises some 120,000 clones, 74% of which are singletons, and more than 2% rests with the top ten. Sequencing input: PBMCs. These receptors all come from a human donor in good health.

The J gene is TRBJ2-5, the V gene TRBV5-1; D gene uncertain. CDR3 length equals 14 residues. V gave up 4 bases and J gave up 5 bases, with 15 bases separating them. CDR1 and CDR2 from the germline V gene are SGHRS and YFSETQ. The CDR3 protein is CASSQNFAGETQYF. The CDR3 nucleotides are TGCGCCAGCAGCCAAAACTTCGCCGGGGAGACCCAGTACTTC.

In DNA form, the CDR3 reads TGTGCCAGCAGTTTATACGCTGGAGGTCAGCCCCAGCATTTT. It translates to CASSLYAGGQPQHF. V is TRBV28 and J is TRBJ1-5, with unresolved D. Germline CDR1 is MDHEN and CDR2 is SYDVKM. V lost 1 base to trimming and J lost 6 bases, with 10 bases between them. This CDR3 is built from 14 residues.

This clone was seen only once. The chain recombines TRBV5-6 with TRBJ2-3; TRBD2 matches at 7 bases. Germline lookup yields CDR1 SGHDT and CDR2 YYEEEE. This CDR3 is built from 16 residues. The trim removed 1 base at V and 2 bases at J, leaving 7 bases unmatched. In DNA form, the CDR3 reads TGTGCCAGCAGCTTGATGGCTAGCGGACTCACAGATACGCAGTATTTT. Translation gives CASSLMASGLTDTQYF.

The chain combines TRBV5-1 with TRBJ2-7; tentative D call: TRBD2 (6 bases). V lost 6 bases, J lost 5 bases, and 15 bases lay in between. The CDR3 extends over 13 amino acids. The germline V gene encodes CDR1 SGHRS and CDR2 YFSETQ. The CDR3, as DNA: TGCGCCAGCACGAGACTAGGAAACCACGAGCAGTACTTC. It codes for CASTRLGNHEQYF.

This clone came up once. The genes are TRBV30 and TRBJ1-2; D perhaps matches TRBD1 (5 bases). This CDR3 has 11 amino acids. The germline V and J ends were trimmed by 1 base and 9 bases, with 9 bases remaining between them. Germline V gene data show CDR1 as GTSNPN and CDR2 as SVGIG (reference sequence). CDR3 protein: CAWSGGGSYTF. CDR3 sequence (DNA): TGTGCCTGGAGTGGCGGGGGAAGCTACACCTTC.

The chain joins TRBV5-1 to TRBJ2-3; no reliable D call. The germline V and J ends were trimmed by 4 bases and 3 bases, with 12 bases remaining between them. The CDR3 is made up of 14 amino acids. Per the germline V gene, CDR1 is SGHRS and CDR2 is YFSETQ. The chain's CDR3 is CASSQATGTDTQYF. The DNA for the CDR3 is TGCGCCAGCAGCCAAGCGACGGGTACAGATACGCAGTATTTT.

V and J are TRBV27 and TRBJ2-7; TRBD2 is a possible D gene (6 bases). The CDR3 extends over 12 amino acids. The germline V gene encodes CDR1 MNHEY and CDR2 SMNVEV (reference sequence). V was clipped by 6 bases and J by 6 bases, with 12 bases between them. CDR3 in DNA: TGTGCCAGCAGCCGCGCAGCGGGCGAGCAGTACTTC. Its translation: CASSRAAGEQYF.

In its sample, this clone was seen a few times. The V and J genes are TRBV29-1 and TRBJ2-1, with 10 positions matching TRBD2. Germline CDR1 and CDR2: SQVTM and ANQGSEA. There are 12 residues in the CDR3. J gave up 7 bases and V 5 bases, and 2 bases lay outside the gene matches. The DNA for the CDR3 is TGCAGCGTTAGCGGGGGGGGAAATGAGCAGTTCTTC. This translates into CSVSGGGNEQFF.

This clone was seen a single time. The chain links TRBV18 to TRBJ1-6; 8 bases are shared with TRBD1. The V gene's germline CDR1 is KGHSH and CDR2 LQKENI. Trimming took 3 bases from V and 10 from J; bases not matched to a gene: 8. The CDR3 spans 15 residues. CDR3 region: CASSPGQGVRSPLHF. The CDR3, as DNA: TGTGCCAGCTCACCCGGACAGGGCGTACGATCACCCCTCCACTTT.

This clone came up once. The V call is TRBV10-3, the J call TRBJ1-5, with D unclear. Germline CDR1 ENHRY, CDR2 SYGVKD. The V and J ends lost 3 bases and 2 bases respectively, with 8 bases between them. The CDR3 extends over 14 amino acids. The chain's CDR3 is CAISDSGGNQPQHF. CDR3 bases: TGTGCCATCAGTGACTCCGGGGGCAATCAGCCCCAGCATTTT.

J is TRBJ2-2 and V is TRBV2, with 8 bases fitting TRBD2. Germline V CDR1 and CDR2: SNHLY, FYNNEI. J gave up 3 bases and V 7 bases, and 7 bases lay outside the gene matches. The CDR3 consists of 15 residues. This CDR3 is CASTISGTDTGELFF. The CDR3 DNA reads TGTGCCAGCACCATTAGCGGGACTGACACCGGGGAGCTGTTTTTT.

The CDR3: CASSATSGGTDTQYF. CDR3 DNA sequence: TGTGCCAGCAGCGCGACTAGCGGGGGGACAGATACGCAGTATTTT. This sequence joins TRBV9 and TRBJ2-3; 13 bases are a match to TRBD2. Losses at the gene ends were 3 bases for V and 3 bases for J; bases not matched to a gene: 1. This CDR3 spans 15 amino acids. Germline V gives CDR1 SGDLS, CDR2 YYNGEE.

This clone appeared a few times. The rearrangement links TRBV6-4 to TRBJ2-7, with D possibly TRBD1 on 7 matching bases. Trimming removed 5 bases at V and 3 bases at J, with 23 bases between. The CDR3 is 17 residues long. Germline-derived CDR1 and CDR2 are MRHNA and SNTAGT. DNA of the CDR3: TGTGCCAGCAGTCATTCCCGCAGGGGGGTGAAGGACTACGAGCAGTACTTC. Translation: CASSHSRRGVKDYEQYF.

This rearrangement joins TRBV5-5 to TRBJ2-1; D remains unclear. The CDR3 totals 16 residues. Germline loops: CDR1 SGHKS, CDR2 YYEKEE (reference sequence). Trimming cost V 4 bases and J 2 bases, with 16 bases left between them. As DNA, the CDR3 is TGTGCCAGCAGCCCCTACGGTTTGGGCACCTACAATGAGCAGTTCTTC. Residues: CASSPYGLGTYNEQFF.

The gene calls are TRBV7-2 and TRBJ2-1; 9 bases fit TRBD2. With 2 bases clipped from V and 15 bases from J, the junction kept 5 bases outside the gene matches. The germline gives CDR1 SGHTA, CDR2 FQGNSA. The CDR3 loop spans 12 amino acids. The CDR3 DNA reads TGTGCCAGCAGCTTAACAGCGGGGGGTTGGTTCTTC. Protein: CASSLTAGGWFF. Looking up the rest from reference TRBV7-2 and TRBJ2-1 gives the full variable domain: GAGVSQSPSNKVTEKGKDVELRCDPISGHTALYWYRQSLGQGLEFLIYFQGNSAPDKSGLPSDRFSAERTGGSVSTLTIQRTQQEDSAVYLCASSLTAGGWFFGPGTRLTVL.